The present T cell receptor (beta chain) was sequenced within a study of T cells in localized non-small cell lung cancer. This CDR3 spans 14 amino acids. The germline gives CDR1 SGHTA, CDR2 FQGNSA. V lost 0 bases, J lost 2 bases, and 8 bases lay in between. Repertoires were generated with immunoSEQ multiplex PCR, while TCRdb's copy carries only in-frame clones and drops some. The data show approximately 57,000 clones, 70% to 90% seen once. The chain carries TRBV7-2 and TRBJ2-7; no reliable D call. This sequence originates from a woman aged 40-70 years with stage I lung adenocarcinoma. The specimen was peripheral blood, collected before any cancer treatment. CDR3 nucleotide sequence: TGTGCCAGCAGCTTAGCTAACCTACCCTACGAGCAGTACTTC. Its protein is CASSLANLPYEQYF.